This entry features one TCR beta chain sequence. Its antigen is as yet unknown. This entry is derived from a study of cytomegalovirus exposure and HLA in healthy donors. Vbeta (60) and Jbeta (13) primers were used in the PCR. Libraries were prepared by immunoSEQ multiplex PCR; TCRdb keeps only in-frame clonotypes and omits some of them. The profile shows roughly 230,000 clones, more than 75% of them singletons. Germline V gives CDR1 GTSNPN, CDR2 SVGIG (reference sequence). This CDR3 region has 14 residues. The V gene lost 0 bases and the J gene lost 8 bases, with 16 bases spanning the gap. The study's findings and limits: Earlier analysis found most TCR beta V segments productive about 90% or about 30% of the time. Some TCR beta chains (164 of them) were listed as cytomegalovirus-associated. A later analysis found most CMV-associated TCR beta chains apparently HLA-restricted.

The V call is TRBV30, the J call TRBJ1-2, with D possibly matching TRBD1 (5 bases). Source material: PBMCs. The source of this sequence is a girl aged 2-10 years in good health and CMV-seronegative. The CDR3 DNA reads TGTGCCTGGAGTGTACGGTCTGGGAAGGGGGGCTACACCTTC. Its translation: CAWSVRSGKGGYTF.